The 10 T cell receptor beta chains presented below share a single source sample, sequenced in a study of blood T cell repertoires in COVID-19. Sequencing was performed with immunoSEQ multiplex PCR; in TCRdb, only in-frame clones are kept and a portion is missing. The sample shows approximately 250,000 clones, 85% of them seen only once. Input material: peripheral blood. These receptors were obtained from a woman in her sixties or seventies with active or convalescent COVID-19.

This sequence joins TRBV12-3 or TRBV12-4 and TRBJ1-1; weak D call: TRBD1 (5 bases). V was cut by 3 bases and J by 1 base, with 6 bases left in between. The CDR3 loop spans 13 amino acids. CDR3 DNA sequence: TGTGCCAGCAGTTTTGGACAGAACACTGAAGCTTTCTTT. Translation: CASSFGQNTEAFF.

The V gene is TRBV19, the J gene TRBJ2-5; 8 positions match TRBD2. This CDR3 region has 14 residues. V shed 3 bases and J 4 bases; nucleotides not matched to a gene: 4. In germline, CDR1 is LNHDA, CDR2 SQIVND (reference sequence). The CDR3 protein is CASSMSGSGETQYF. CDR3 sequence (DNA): TGTGCCAGTAGTATGAGCGGGAGTGGAGAGACCCAGTACTTC.

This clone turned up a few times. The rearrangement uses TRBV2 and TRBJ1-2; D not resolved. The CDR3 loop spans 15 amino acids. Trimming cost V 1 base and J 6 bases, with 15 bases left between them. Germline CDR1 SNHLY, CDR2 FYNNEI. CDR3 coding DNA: TGTGCCAGCAGTGAAGTTAGGGCGGCGGGGAATGGCTACACCTTC. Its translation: CASSEVRAAGNGYTF.

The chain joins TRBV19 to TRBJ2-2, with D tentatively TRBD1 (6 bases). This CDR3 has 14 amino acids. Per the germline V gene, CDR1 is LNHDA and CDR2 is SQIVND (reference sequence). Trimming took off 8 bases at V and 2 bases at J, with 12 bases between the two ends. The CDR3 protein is CASSGQTNTGELFF. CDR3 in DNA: TGTGCCAGTTCTGGACAGACAAACACCGGGGAGCTGTTTTTT.

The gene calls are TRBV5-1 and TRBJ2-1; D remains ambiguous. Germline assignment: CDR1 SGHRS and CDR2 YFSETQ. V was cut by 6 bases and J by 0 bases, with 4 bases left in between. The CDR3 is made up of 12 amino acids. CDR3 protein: CASTSSYNEQFF. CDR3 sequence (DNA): TGCGCCAGCACCTCCTCCTACAATGAGCAGTTCTTC.

The CDR3 reads CASREGGEYQETQYF. Here the CDR3 DNA reads TGCGCCAGCAGGGAGGGCGGGGAGTACCAAGAGACCCAGTACTTC. V gene TRBV10-2 combines with J gene TRBJ2-5; D may be TRBD2 (6 bases). CDR3 length equals 15 residues. V lost 6 bases to trimming and J lost 0 bases, with 14 bases between them. The V gene's germline CDR1 is WSHSY and CDR2 SAAADI.

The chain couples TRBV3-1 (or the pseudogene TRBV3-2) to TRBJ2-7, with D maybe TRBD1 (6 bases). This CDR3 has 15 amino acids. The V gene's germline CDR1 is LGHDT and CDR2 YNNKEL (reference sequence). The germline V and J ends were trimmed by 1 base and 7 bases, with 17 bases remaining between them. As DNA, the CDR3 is TGTGCCAGCAGCCAAGGATGGGGGCGCCTGGGTGAGCAGTACGTC. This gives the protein CASSQGWGRLGEQYV.

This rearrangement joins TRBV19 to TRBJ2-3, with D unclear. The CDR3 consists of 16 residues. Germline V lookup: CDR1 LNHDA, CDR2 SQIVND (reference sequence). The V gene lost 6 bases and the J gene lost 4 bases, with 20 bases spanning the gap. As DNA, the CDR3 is TGTGCCAGTAGAAGTCTTAGGCGGAGTGGCGCAGATACGCAGTATTTT. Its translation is CASRSLRRSGADTQYF.

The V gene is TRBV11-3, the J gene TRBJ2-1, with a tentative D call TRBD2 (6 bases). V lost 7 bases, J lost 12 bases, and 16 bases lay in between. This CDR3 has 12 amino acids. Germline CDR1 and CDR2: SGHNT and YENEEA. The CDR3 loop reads CASTWGGRGQFF. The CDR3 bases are TGTGCCAGCACCTGGGGCGGGCGGGGGCAGTTCTTC.

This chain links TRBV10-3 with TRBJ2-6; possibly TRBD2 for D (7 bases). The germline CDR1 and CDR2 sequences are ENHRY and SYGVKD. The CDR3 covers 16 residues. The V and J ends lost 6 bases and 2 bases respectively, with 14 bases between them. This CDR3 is CAISGTGGPGANVLTF. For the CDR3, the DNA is TGTGCCATCAGCGGAACGGGGGGCCCTGGGGCCAACGTCCTGACTTTC.